A selection of T cell receptor beta chains follows, all from one sample in a study of spatial heterogeneity in lung cancer. TCRdb analysed the 5' RACE reads with MiXCR anew, one entry per CDR3 protein. The table includes about 38,000 distinct CDR3 sequences, roughly 8% detected once. Sample: PBMCs, taken at surgery. Receptor source: a male donor with early-stage non-small cell lung cancer. The CDR3 runs from the conserved cysteine through the conserved F or W. Each record gives: CDR3 length, V gene, J gene, D gene, clone size, CDR3 protein, CDR3 DNA. D genes are given only for firm matches. Some rows have no size entry. The others give once, few or many, or a class for an expanded clone.

15	TRBV7-3	TRBJ1-3	-	-	CASSLTAPPRNTIYF	TGTGCCAGCAGCTTAACAGCGCCTCCACGAAACACCATATATTTT
17	TRBV7-9	TRBJ2-3	TRBD2	few	CASSILRSGGRTDTQYF	TGTGCCAGCAGCATATTACGTAGCGGGGGGCGCACAGATACGCAGTATTTT
17	TRBV11-3	TRBJ1-1	TRBD1	-	CASSFGQGASRNTEAFF	TGTGCCAGCAGCTTCGGACAGGGGGCTTCGAGGAACACTGAAGCTTTCTTT
17	TRBV15	TRBJ2-2	-	few	CATSRANMPPNTGELFF	TGTGCCACCAGCAGAGCTAACATGCCCCCGAACACCGGGGAGCTGTTTTTT
15	TRBV27	TRBJ2-3	-	many	CASSFFALGTDTQYF	TGTGCCAGCAGTTTCTTCGCCTTAGGCACAGATACGCAGTATTTT
14	TRBV2	TRBJ2-1	-	-	CASSEPEGGDEQFF	TGTGCCAGCAGTGAACCGGAGGGGGGCGATGAGCAGTTCTTC
14	TRBV10-3	TRBJ2-2	-	few	CAISHGRVPRELFF	TGTGCCATCAGTCACGGCAGGGTCCCCCGGGAGCTGTTTTTT
18	TRBV6-2/TRBV6-3	TRBJ2-3	TRBD2	-	CASSYEGTSGRGPDTQYF	TGTGCCAGCAGTTACGAAGGGACTAGCGGGAGAGGTCCAGATACGCAGTATTTT
16	TRBV30	TRBJ2-5	TRBD1	many	CAWSAGGTGDQETQYF	TGTGCCTGGAGTGCCGGCGGGACAGGGGATCAAGAGACCCAGTACTTC
16	TRBV5-5	TRBJ1-2	TRBD1	-	CASSLARDRGGYGYTF	TGTGCCAGCAGCTTGGCCCGGGACAGGGGTGGATATGGCTACACCTTC
15	TRBV27	TRBJ2-1	TRBD1	many	CASSLAGQGYNEQFF	TGTGCCAGCAGTTTAGCGGGACAGGGGTACAATGAGCAGTTCTTC
9	TRBV29-1	TRBJ1-2	-	many	CSTLPGYTF	TGCAGCACTCTACCTGGCTACACCTTC
18	TRBV11-2	TRBJ1-1	TRBD1	many	CASSLPGLGRGRNTEAFF	TGTGCCAGCAGTCTCCCCGGACTAGGCAGGGGGCGGAACACTGAAGCTTTCTTT
13	TRBV12-3/TRBV12-4	TRBJ2-3	-	many	CASSWTPTDTQYF	TGTGCCAGCAGTTGGACGCCCACAGATACGCAGTATTTT
15	TRBV12-3/TRBV12-4	TRBJ2-1	-	many	CASSLRGSSYNEQFF	TGTGCCAGCAGTTTACGGGGGAGTTCCTACAATGAGCAGTTCTTC
14	TRBV6-2/TRBV6-3	TRBJ1-5	-	many	CASSGRYSNQPQHF	TGTGCCAGCAGTGGCAGATATAGCAATCAGCCCCAGCATTTT
16	TRBV30	TRBJ2-3	TRBD2	many	CAWKSKGLAITDTQYF	TGTGCCTGGAAAAGCAAGGGACTAGCGATCACAGATACGCAGTATTTT
14	TRBV7-8	TRBJ1-1	TRBD1	many	CASSQDRGISEAFF	TGTGCCAGCAGCCAGGACAGGGGTATATCTGAAGCTTTCTTT
17	TRBV5-1	TRBJ2-2	-	many	CASKRGPGSSDTGELFF	TGCGCCAGTAAAAGGGGGCCCGGGAGTAGCGACACCGGGGAGCTGTTTTTT
16	TRBV4-3	TRBJ1-5	TRBD1	many	CASSQGTGQTQGAQHF	TGCGCCAGCAGCCAAGGCACTGGACAGACTCAGGGGGCCCAGCATTTT
13	TRBV30	TRBJ1-1	-	many	CAWSVQEGLEAFF	TGTGCCTGGAGTGTACAGGAGGGACTGGAAGCTTTCTTT
17	TRBV7-8	TRBJ2-3	TRBD2	-	CASSSKLAGGLPDTQYF	TGTGCCAGCAGCTCAAAACTAGCGGGAGGGCTTCCAGATACGCAGTATTTT
18	TRBV24-1	TRBJ2-3	TRBD2	many	CATSDGTSGVDGTDTQYF	TGTGCCACCAGTGACGGGACTAGCGGGGTAGATGGGACAGATACGCAGTATTTT
15	TRBV12-3/TRBV12-4	TRBJ1-1	-	few	CASGAGANMWGEAFF	TGTGCCAGCGGCGCAGGGGCCAATATGTGGGGGGAAGCTTTCTTT
10	TRBV7-2	TRBJ1-1	-	-	CASSHTEAFF	TGTGCCAGCAGTCACACTGAAGCTTTCTTT
14	TRBV7-6	TRBJ1-1	-	many	CASSSGVPLNEAFF	TGTGCCAGCAGCTCCGGGGTACCATTGAATGAAGCTTTCTTT
11	TRBV27	TRBJ2-1	-	-	CASSFKREQFF	TGTGCCAGCAGTTTCAAGCGGGAGCAGTTCTTC
12	TRBV10-3	TRBJ2-3	-	many	CAIGQNTDTQYF	TGTGCCATCGGCCAGAACACAGATACGCAGTATTTT
13	TRBV27	TRBJ2-1	-	many	CASSSSGVHEQFF	TGTGCCAGCAGTTCTTCAGGGGTCCATGAGCAGTTCTTC
15	TRBV11-2	TRBJ1-2	TRBD1	many	CASSSWDRANYGYTF	TGTGCCAGCAGCTCATGGGACAGGGCTAACTATGGCTACACCTTC
13	TRBV29-1	TRBJ2-5	TRBD1	many	CSVLDRGLETQYF	TGCAGCGTTCTGGACAGGGGGCTTGAGACCCAGTACTTC
16	TRBV7-2	TRBJ2-1	TRBD2	few	CASSGRLAGGGNEQFF	TGTGCCAGCAGCGGAAGACTAGCGGGGGGAGGTAATGAGCAGTTCTTC
15	TRBV7-2	TRBJ2-7	-	few	CASRGSGRPYYEQYF	TGTGCCAGCAGGGGGTCGGGCAGACCTTATTACGAGCAGTACTTC